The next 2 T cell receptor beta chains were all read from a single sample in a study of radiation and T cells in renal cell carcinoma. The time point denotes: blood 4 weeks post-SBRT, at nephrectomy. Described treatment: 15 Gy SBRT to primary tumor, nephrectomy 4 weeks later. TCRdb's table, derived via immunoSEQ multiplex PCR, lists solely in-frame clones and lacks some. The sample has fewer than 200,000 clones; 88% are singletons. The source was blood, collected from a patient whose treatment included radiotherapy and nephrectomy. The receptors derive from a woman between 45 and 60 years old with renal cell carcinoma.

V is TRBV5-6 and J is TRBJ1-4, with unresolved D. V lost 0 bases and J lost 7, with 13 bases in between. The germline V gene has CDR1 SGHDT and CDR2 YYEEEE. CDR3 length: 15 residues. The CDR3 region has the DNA TGTGCCAGCAGCTTGGGCCGGGTCGGTGGTGAAAAACTGTTTTTT. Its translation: CASSLGRVGGEKLFF.

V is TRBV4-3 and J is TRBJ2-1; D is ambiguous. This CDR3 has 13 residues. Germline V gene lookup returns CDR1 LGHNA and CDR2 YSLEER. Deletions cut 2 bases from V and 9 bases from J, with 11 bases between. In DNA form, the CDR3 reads TGCGCCAGCAGCCAAACCACGTCGGGTGAGCAGTTCTTC. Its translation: CASSQTTSGEQFF.